Included here is one TCR beta chain sequence, with context. Its cognate antigen is unknown. These data come from a study of cytomegalovirus exposure and HLA in healthy donors. Notes on the study in general: It was found in a later analysis that first-cohort TCR clusters tended to co-occur in the 120 validation repertoires. Most TCR sequences showed up rarely, but some public TCRs showed up in many donors. Cytomegalovirus association was listed for approximately 150 TCR beta chains.

Trimming left V 3 bases short and J 2 bases short, with 10 bases between. CDR1 LNHDA and CDR2 SQIVND come from the germline V gene (reference sequence). This CDR3 region has 14 residues. Measured with immunoSEQ multiplex PCR; TCRdb has only the in-frame clones, and not every one. The table records 90,000 to 150,000 clones, around 89% of them present only once. This chain joins TRBV19 and TRBJ1-1; D not certain. The source of this sequence is a woman aged 18-35 years in good health and CMV-seropositive. The sample consisted of PBMCs. The CDR3 here is CASSMPGFNTEAFF. The CDR3 nucleotides are TGTGCCAGTAGTATGCCGGGGTTCAACACTGAAGCTTTCTTT.